The 15 T cell receptor beta chains in this list originate from one sample, sequenced in a study of response to subunit inactivated influenza vaccine (dated by TCRdb to the late 2010s). The method was RT-PCR. Sequencing used an Illumina HiSeq 2500. TCRdb ran its own pipeline on the public reads, namely fastp trimming at Q25 and MiXCR clone calling, and kept in-frame beta chains. Rows are combined by CDR3 protein, so each entry shows the most common genes and DNA. The sample contains 500,000 to 550,000 distinct CDR3 sequences, roughly 7.6% of them found a single time. Clones ranked in the top ten supply around 13% of the sample. Specimen: PBMCs from blood, collected around 25 months after vaccination. The receptor source for this set is a man aged 45 to 70 who received an inactivated influenza vaccine. Donor details come from another sample of the same person, matched by shared clones.

The rearrangement joins TRBV5-6 to TRBJ1-2; D is unresolved. The CDR3 length is 12 residues. Trimming left V 3 bases short and J 7 bases short, with 10 bases between. The germline V gene has CDR1 SGHDT and CDR2 YYEEEE. Here the CDR3 DNA reads TGTGCCAGCAGCTCGCCGAACCTTGGCTACACCTTC. Protein: CASSSPNLGYTF.

The sample holds one count of this clonotype. The chain combines TRBV11-2 with TRBJ2-3; 11 bases line up with TRBD2. Unmatched junction bases numbered 8, after V lost 5 bases and J lost 7 bases. CDR3 size: 15 residues. The germline V gene encodes CDR1 SGHAT and CDR2 FQNNGV. CDR3 DNA: TGTGCCAGCAGCCCTAAGGGACTAGCGGTTCATACGCAGTATTTT. Translated: CASSPKGLAVHTQYF.

The chain joins TRBV4-2 to TRBJ2-7, with 8 bases that match TRBD1. Germline V gene data show CDR1 as LGHNA and CDR2 as YNFKEQ. The CDR3 has 16 residues. V gave up 3 bases and J gave up 7 bases; unmatched junction bases: 14. CDR3 in amino acids: CASSQQGQVSRGEQYF. Written as DNA, the CDR3 is TGTGCCAGCAGCCAGCAGGGACAGGTCTCCCGTGGGGAGCAGTACTTC.

Only a few counts were recorded for this clonotype. The CDR3: CASRPGSANTEAFF. The CDR3, as DNA: TGTGCCAGCAGACCAGGTTCGGCGAACACTGAAGCTTTCTTT. The chain carries TRBV6-1 and TRBJ1-1; D unresolved. The CDR3 covers 14 residues. Germline CDR1 MNHNS, CDR2 SASEGT. The V end was cut by 6 bases, the J end by 1 base, with 12 bases between.

The table lists this clonotype with many counts. The V and J genes are TRBV20-1 and TRBJ2-2, with D unclear. Germline-derived CDR1 and CDR2 are DFQATT and SNEGSKA (reference sequence). This CDR3 contains 13 residues. V dropped 3 bases and J dropped 4 bases, with 9 bases sitting between them. In nucleotides, the CDR3 is TGCAGTGCTAGGGGCGACTCCACCGGGGAGCTGTTTTTT. Residues: CSARGDSTGELFF.

The chain is built from TRBV4-3 and TRBJ2-3; no reliable D call. V was pared by 0 bases and J by 2 bases, with 12 bases between. The CDR3 has 16 amino acids. Per germline, CDR1 LGHNA and CDR2 YSLEER. The CDR3 region is CASSQELRSHTDTQYF. CDR3 bases: TGCGCCAGCAGCCAAGAGTTGCGGAGCCACACAGATACGCAGTATTTT.

The table lists this clonotype with many counts. The V and J genes are TRBV7-2 and TRBJ2-1; 10 bases match TRBD2. Looked up from germline, CDR1 is SGHTA and CDR2 is FQGNSA. The J segment lost 3 bases and the V segment lost 4 bases, leaving 0 bases of the junction unmatched. CDR3 length equals 14 residues. Written as DNA, the CDR3 is TGTGCCAGCAGCTGGACTAGCGGCTACAATGAGCAGTTCTTC. Amino acids: CASSWTSGYNEQFF. The whole variable domain, filled in from reference TRBV7-2 and TRBJ2-1, reads GAGVSQSPSNKVTEKGKDVELRCDPISGHTALYWYRQSLGQGLEFLIYFQGNSAPDKSGLPSDRFSAERTGGSVSTLTIQRTQQEDSAVYLCASSWTSGYNEQFFGPGTRLTVL.

This clonotype turned up a few times. This chain links TRBV15 with TRBJ2-1; D is uncertain. V dropped 1 base and J dropped 5 bases, with 9 bases sitting between them. The CDR3 has 14 amino acids. Germline loops: CDR1 LNHNV, CDR2 YYDKDF (reference sequence). For the CDR3, the DNA is TGTGCCACCAGCAGAGGAGTTACGAACAATGAGCAGTTCTTC. This translates into CATSRGVTNNEQFF.

Many counts were recorded for this clonotype. V gene TRBV11-3 combines with J gene TRBJ2-3; 10 bases match TRBD2. In germline, CDR1 is SGHNT, CDR2 YENEEA. After removal of 5 bases from V and 6 bases from J, the junction contained 17 bases not matched to a gene. The CDR3 totals 18 residues. DNA for the CDR3: TGTGCCAGCAGCACCCTAGGGGGGAGCGGGGGGGCAGCGGATACGCAGTATTTT. This encodes CASSTLGGSGGAADTQYF.

The chain uses TRBV3-1 and TRBJ1-5, with D possibly matching TRBD1 (5 bases). Germline CDR1 and CDR2: LGHDT and YNNKEL (reference sequence). Trimming left V 1 base short and J 7 bases short, with 11 bases between. The CDR3 consists of 14 residues. The CDR3 spells CASSQVGGEQPQHF. In nucleotides, the CDR3 is TGTGCCAGCAGCCAAGTCGGGGGAGAGCAGCCCCAGCATTTT.

Concerning this clonotype: One end of the junction does not line up with germline, which may come from a read error. The V call is TRBV28, the J call TRBJ2-5; tentative D call: TRBD2 (7 bases). The CDR3 has 15 residues. Germline CDR1 and CDR2: MDHEN and SYDVKM. CDR3 coding DNA: TGTGCCAGCAGATTTACCGGGGGGACAAGAGAGGCCCAGTACTTC. The encoded protein is CASRFTGGTREAQYF. Using reference TRBV28 and TRBJ2-5 for the parts outside the CDR3, the full variable domain is DVKVTQSSRYLVKRTGEKVFLECVQDMDHENMFWYRQDPGLGLRLIYFSYDVKMKEKGDIPEGYSVSREKKERFSLILESASTNQTSMYLCASRFTGGTREAQYFGPGTRLLVL.

The gene calls are TRBV5-6 and TRBJ2-3; TRBD2 matches 8 bases. CDR1 and CDR2 from the germline V gene are SGHDT and YYEEEE. The V gene end was trimmed by 2 bases and the J gene end by 2 bases; junction bases not matched to a gene: 7. The CDR3 extends over 16 amino acids. DNA of the CDR3: TGTGCCAGCAGCTTAGCCACTAGCGGCTACACAGATACGCAGTATTTT. Translation gives CASSLATSGYTDTQYF.

The gene calls are TRBV20-1 and TRBJ2-7; D is unresolved. The CDR3 loop spans 12 amino acids. The germline V gene has CDR1 DFQATT and CDR2 SNEGSKA (reference sequence). V was clipped by 8 bases and J by 3 bases, with 14 bases between them. This chain's CDR3 is CSSSGQVYEQYF. In DNA form, the CDR3 reads TGCAGTTCCAGTGGGCAAGTCTACGAGCAGTACTTC.

This clonotype has more than one count but fewer than ten. This chain joins TRBV5-6 and TRBJ1-2; D may be TRBD1 (6 bases). The germline V and J ends were trimmed by 4 bases and 4 bases, with 17 bases remaining between them. The CDR3 covers 15 residues. CDR1 is SGHDT, CDR2 YYEEEE, per germline. CDR3 in amino acids: CASSQDRSWSYGYTF. The CDR3 bases are TGTGCCAGCAGCCAAGACAGGTCTTGGAGCTATGGCTACACCTTC.

CDR3 protein: CASFLVGDWETQYF. The CDR3 DNA reads TGTGCCAGCTTCCTCGTGGGGGATTGGGAGACCCAGTACTTC. This chain uses TRBV7-8 with TRBJ2-5; D tentatively fits TRBD1 or TRBD2 (5 bases each). The germline V and J ends were trimmed by 8 bases and 5 bases, with 18 bases remaining between them. The CDR3 spans 14 residues. The germline V gene has CDR1 SGHVS and CDR2 FQNEAQ.